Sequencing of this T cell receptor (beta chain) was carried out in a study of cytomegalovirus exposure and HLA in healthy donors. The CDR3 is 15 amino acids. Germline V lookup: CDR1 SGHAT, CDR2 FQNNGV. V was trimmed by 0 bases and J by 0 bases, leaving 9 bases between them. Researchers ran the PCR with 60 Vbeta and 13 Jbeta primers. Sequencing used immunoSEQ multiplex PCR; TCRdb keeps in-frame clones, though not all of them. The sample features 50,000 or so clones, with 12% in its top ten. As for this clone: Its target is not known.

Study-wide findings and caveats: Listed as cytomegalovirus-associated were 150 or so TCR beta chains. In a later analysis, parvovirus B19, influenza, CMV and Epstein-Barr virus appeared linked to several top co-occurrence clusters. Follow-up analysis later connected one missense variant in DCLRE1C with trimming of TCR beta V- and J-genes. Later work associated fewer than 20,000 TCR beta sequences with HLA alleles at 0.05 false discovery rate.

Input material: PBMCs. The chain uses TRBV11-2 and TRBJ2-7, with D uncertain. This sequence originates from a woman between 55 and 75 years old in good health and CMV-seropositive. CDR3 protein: CASSLDIVSSYEQYF. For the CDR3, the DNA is TGTGCCAGCAGCTTAGATATCGTTTCCTCCTACGAGCAGTACTTC. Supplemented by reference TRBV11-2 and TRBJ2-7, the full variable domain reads EAGVAQSPRYKIIEKRQSVAFWCNPISGHATLYWYQQILGQGPKLLIQFQNNGVVDDSQLPKDRFSAERLKGVDSTLKIQPAKLEDSAVYLCASSLDIVSSYEQYFGPGTRLTVT.